Only a few counts were recorded for the clone carrying this T cell receptor beta chain. CDR1 and CDR2 (germline): KGHSH, LQKENI. V lost 3 bases and J lost 6, with 11 bases in between. There are 13 residues in the CDR3. TCR beta CDR3 sequences were amplified from RNA transcripts. The HTBI primer set drove a first-round RT-PCR of the TCR CDR3. TCRdb independently ran MiXCR on the multiplex PCR reads; one entry per CDR3 protein. The sample carries about 640,000 distinct CDR3 sequences, approximately 14% recorded once. This entry comes from a study of T cells in Graves' hyperthyroidism and ophthalmopathy. Sequences were obtained from blood. The sequence was obtained from a woman aged 50 to 60 with Graves' ophthalmopathy. The chain employs TRBV18 and TRBJ1-2, with D hard to call. In nucleotides, the CDR3 is TGTGCCAGCTCACCGTTGATCGGCGATGGCTACACCTTC. This codes for CASSPLIGDGYTF. Together with reference TRBV18 and TRBJ1-2, the CDR3 gives the full variable domain: NAGVMQNPRHLVRRRGQEARLRCSPMKGHSHVYWYRQLPEEGLKFMVYLQKENIIDESGMPKERFSAEFPKEGPSILRIQQVVRGDSAAYFCASSPLIGDGYTFGSGTRLTVV.